The entry below describes one TCR beta chain. No antigen is known for it. These data originate in a study of beta chain features in type 1 diabetes. As every portion of the isolated RNA was reverse transcribed, the sequencing read expressed TCRB transcripts. TCRdb keeps only in-frame clones here, not all; method: immunoSEQ multiplex PCR. The sample holds approximately 150,000 clones, roughly 60% seen once. Study results and caveats: Whether HLA type influences TCRB rearrangement remained unresolved here. There was a moderate but significant shortening of TCRB CDR3s in all four CD4+ subsets of Type 1 diabetes patients. Possible PCR preference for shorter templates applied equally to patients and controls.

The germline CDR1 and CDR2 sequences are SGHTA and FQGNSA. The V end was cut by 7 bases, the J end by 2 bases, with 15 bases between. This CDR3 is built from 14 residues. The V gene is TRBV7-2, the J gene TRBJ2-7, with D possibly being TRBD2 (5 bases). Source material: naive CD4+ T cells from blood. This sequence was found in a man aged 25 to 40 with type 1 diabetes. CDR3 nucleotide sequence: TGTGCCAGCACCTTGACGAGCGGCCCCTACGAGCAGTACTTC. It yields the protein CASTLTSGPYEQYF.